This T cell receptor (beta chain) was sequenced for a study of liver allograft versus peripheral blood T cells. Study in general: What was compared were the T cell receptor repertoires in transplanted livers and those in the peripheral blood of recipients.

Germline V gives CDR1 MNHEY, CDR2 SVGAGI. J was trimmed by 2 bases and V by 4 bases; bases with no gene match: 6. This CDR3 is 15 amino acids long. TCRdb re-called the reads with MiXCR, one entry per CDR3 protein. The data hold roughly 9,000 distinct CDR3 sequences, with 16% observed a single time. This clonotype is labeled medium-sized (0.01 to 0.1%). Its antigen is not identified. Study-level findings and limits: As reported, T cell receptor repertoires inside liver allografts differed from those present in peripheral blood.

This TCR derives from a human patient who had a liver transplant. Some T cells could come from the graft donor. The chain is built from TRBV6-5 and TRBJ1-2; 8 bases map to TRBD1. The CDR3 DNA sequence: TGTGCCAGCAGTTCCCAGACAGGGGTCAACTATGGCTACACCTTC. This encodes CASSSQTGVNYGYTF.